This T cell receptor beta chain appears in the sequencing data of a study of blood T cell repertoires in COVID-19. Across the study: From the United States, Italy and Spain came samples of acute and convalescent COVID-19. T cells, B-cell-depleted T cells, or PBMCs provided the cDNA or gDNA that served as material.

The CDR3 covers 15 residues. The V segment lost 11 bases and the J segment 5 bases; nucleotides outside the gene matches: 14. Per germline, CDR1 MNHEY and CDR2 SVGAGI. Original processing notes: Nucleated cell number was recorded as an estimate derived from reference gene primer amplification. TCRdb keeps only in-frame clones here, not all; method: immunoSEQ multiplex PCR. D and trimming come from the DNA, and the V and J calls and clone size come from that table. The sample has some 150,000 clones; about 80% are singletons. What was sequenced was peripheral blood. This chain connects TRBV6-5 to TRBJ2-1, with 8 bases fitting TRBD2. The sequence was obtained from a human donor in a cohort sampled during active COVID-19. The CDR3 is CAGRTGTRGNNEQFF. Written as DNA, the CDR3 is TGTGCCGGGCGAACAGGGACTAGGGGAAACAATGAGCAGTTCTTC.